These T cell receptor beta chains were read from a single sample in a study of blood T cell repertoires in COVID-19. Sequenced by immunoSEQ multiplex PCR; TCRdb stores in-frame clones only, minus some. The sample carries a few hundred thousand clones, around 84% recorded once. Sample: PBMCs or T cells enriched from blood (not recorded which). The receptors here all came from a woman in her forties or fifties who had been exposed to COVID-19. Both conserved end residues are part of each CDR3. D genes are given only for firm matches. Clone size is not always given. Where it is, it says once, few, many or a class for expanded clones.

TRBV12-3/TRBV12-4	TRBD1	-	TRBJ1-2	TGTGCCAGCATGGGACAGGGGGCGCATGGCTACACCTTC	CASMGQGAHGYTF
TRBV18	TRBD1	few	TRBJ2-1	TGTGCCAGCTCACCACGAGGAGACAGGGTGGCCGGAGAGCAGTTCTTC	CASSPRGDRVAGEQFF
TRBV6-5	TRBD2	-	TRBJ2-2	TGTGCCAGCGGGACTAGCGGGCCCGGGGAGCTGTTTTTT	CASGTSGPGELFF
TRBV5-6	-	-	TRBJ2-1	TGTGCCAGCAGCTTGGGGGACACCCGTTACAATGAGCAGTTCTTC	CASSLGDTRYNEQFF
TRBV3-1/TRBV3-2	TRBD1	-	TRBJ1-2	TGTGCCAGCAGCCAAGGACAGGGGTATCGCGGCTACACCTTC	CASSQGQGYRGYTF
TRBV19	TRBD1	-	TRBJ1-2	TGTGCCAGTAGTACAATCGACAGGGGGCTTCACTATGGCTACACCTTC	CASSTIDRGLHYGYTF
TRBV4-2	-	-	TRBJ2-6	TGTGCCAGCAGCCAAGAGCCGGTGGCCAACGTCCTGACTTTC	CASSQEPVANVLTF
TRBV6-6	-	-	TRBJ2-2	TGTGCCACCCATGGGGGCGCCGGGGAGCTGTTTTTT	CATHGGAGELFF
TRBV10-1	-	-	TRBJ1-2	TGCGCCAGCAGTGAGTCCGGGACAAATTATGGCTACACCTTC	CASSESGTNYGYTF
TRBV7-2	TRBD2	-	TRBJ2-1	TGTGCCAGCAGCTTAGAGCGGACTAGTGTCTACAATGAGCAGTTCTTC	CASSLERTSVYNEQFF
TRBV24-1	TRBD2	-	TRBJ2-3	TGTGCCACTTCCCAGGGCGGGGGAACAGATACGCAGTATTTT	CATSQGGGTDTQYF
TRBV5-1	TRBD2	-	TRBJ2-3	TGCGCCAGCAGCCGTGGACTAGCGGGGGGCTGGGATACGCAGTATTTT	CASSRGLAGGWDTQYF
TRBV29-1	-	-	TRBJ1-1	TGCAGCGTTGTAACGGGTCCGTGGGACACTGAAGCTTTCTTT	CSVVTGPWDTEAFF
TRBV18	TRBD2	-	TRBJ2-3	TGTGCCAGCTCACCATACACCGGGACTAGCGGCACAGATACGCAGTATTTT	CASSPYTGTSGTDTQYF
TRBV7-9	-	once	TRBJ2-1	TGTGCCAGCAGCTTAGCGCAGGGTGGGGAGTTCTTC	CASSLAQGGEFF
TRBV19	TRBD1	-	TRBJ2-4	TGTGCCAGTAGCATGGGACAGGGATTCACCATTCAGTACTTC	CASSMGQGFTIQYF
TRBV5-1	-	-	TRBJ2-2	TGCGCCAGCAGCTTGGGTTCAGGGGTCAGGGAGCTGTTTTTT	CASSLGSGVRELFF
TRBV5-5	-	few	TRBJ1-1	TGTGCCAGCAGCGGTCAGGTTATGAACACTGAAGCTTTCTTT	CASSGQVMNTEAFF
TRBV6-1	TRBD2	few	TRBJ2-3	TGTGCCAGCAGTGAACTAGCGGGGGGGCCAGATACGCAGTATTTT	CASSELAGGPDTQYF
TRBV3-1/TRBV3-2	-	-	TRBJ1-5	TGTGCCAGCAGCCAAACCTCTTACGGGAGTCAGCCCCAGCATTTT	CASSQTSYGSQPQHF
TRBV14	-	-	TRBJ2-3	TGTGCCAGCAGCCAAGCCGGACTTTCCACAGATACGCAGTATTTT	CASSQAGLSTDTQYF
TRBV27	TRBD1	-	TRBJ1-1	TGTGCCAGCAGTTCCCAGGGACAGGGTGAAGCTTTCTTT	CASSSQGQGEAFF
TRBV19	TRBD1	-	TRBJ1-1	TGTGCCAGTAGAGCCGGGACAGGGGGCACTGAAGCTTTCTTT	CASRAGTGGTEAFF
TRBV7-2	TRBD1	-	TRBJ1-2	TGTGCCAGCAGCTTAGGGGGACAGAACTATGGCTACACCTTC	CASSLGGQNYGYTF
TRBV24-1	TRBD1	-	TRBJ1-5	TGTGCCACCAGTGACCCCGGACAGGGAGATCAGCCCCAGCATTTT	CATSDPGQGDQPQHF
TRBV5-8	TRBD2	-	TRBJ2-3	TGTGCCAGCAGCTTGGGGCGGGGGGGCACAGATACGCAGTATTTT	CASSLGRGGTDTQYF
TRBV24-1	TRBD1	-	TRBJ1-5	TGTGCCACCAGTGATTCCGGGACAGGGGGAAATCCCCAGCATTTT	CATSDSGTGGNPQHF